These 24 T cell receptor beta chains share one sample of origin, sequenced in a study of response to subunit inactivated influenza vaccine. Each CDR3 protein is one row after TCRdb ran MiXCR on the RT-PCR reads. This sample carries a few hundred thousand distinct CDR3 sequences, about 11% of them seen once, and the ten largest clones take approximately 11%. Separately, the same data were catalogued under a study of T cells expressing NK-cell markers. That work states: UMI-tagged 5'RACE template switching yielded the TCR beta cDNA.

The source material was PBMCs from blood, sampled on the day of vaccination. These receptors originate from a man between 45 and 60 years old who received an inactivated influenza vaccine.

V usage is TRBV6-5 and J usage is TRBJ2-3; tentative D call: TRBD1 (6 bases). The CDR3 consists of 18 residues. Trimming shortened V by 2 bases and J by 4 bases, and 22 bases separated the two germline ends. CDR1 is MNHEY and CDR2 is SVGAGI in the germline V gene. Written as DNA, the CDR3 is TGTGCCAGCAGTTACCCCCGTGTGGCAGGGGTTGGGGCAGATACGCAGTATTTT. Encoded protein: CASSYPRVAGVGADTQYF.

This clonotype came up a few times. The CDR3: CASSTRTGGEGDEQFF. CDR3 DNA sequence: TGCGCCAGCAGCACCCGGACAGGGGGAGAAGGCGATGAGCAGTTCTTC. The J gene is TRBJ2-1, the V gene TRBV5-1; 10 nucleotides line up with TRBD1. Germline CDR1 and CDR2: SGHRS and YFSETQ. V lost 4 bases to trimming and J lost 8 bases; unmatched junction nucleotides: 12. This CDR3 contains 16 residues.

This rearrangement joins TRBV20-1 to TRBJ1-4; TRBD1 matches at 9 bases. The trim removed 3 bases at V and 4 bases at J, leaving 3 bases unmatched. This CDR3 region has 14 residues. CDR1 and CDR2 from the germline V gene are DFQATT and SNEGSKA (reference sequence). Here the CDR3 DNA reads TGCAGTGCTAGTTGGGACAGGGATAATGAAAAACTGTTTTTT. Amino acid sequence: CSASWDRDNEKLFF.

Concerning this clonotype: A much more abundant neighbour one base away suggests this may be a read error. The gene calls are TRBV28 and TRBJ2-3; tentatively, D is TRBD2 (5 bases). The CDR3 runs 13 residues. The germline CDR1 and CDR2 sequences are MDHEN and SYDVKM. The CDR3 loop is CATQRDSTDMQYF. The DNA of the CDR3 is TGTGCCACCCAGAGGGATAGCACAGATATGCAGTATTTT.

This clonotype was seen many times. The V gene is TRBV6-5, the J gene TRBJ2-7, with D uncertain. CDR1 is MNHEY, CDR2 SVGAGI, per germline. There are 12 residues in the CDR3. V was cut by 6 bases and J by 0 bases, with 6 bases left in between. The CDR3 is CASRKSSYEQYF. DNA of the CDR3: TGTGCCAGCAGAAAGAGCTCCTACGAGCAGTACTTC.

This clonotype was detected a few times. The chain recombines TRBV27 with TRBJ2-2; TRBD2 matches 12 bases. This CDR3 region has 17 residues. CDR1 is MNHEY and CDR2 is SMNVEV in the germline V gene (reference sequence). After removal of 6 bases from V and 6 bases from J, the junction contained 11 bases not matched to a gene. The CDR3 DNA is TGTGCCAGCAGGGGGACTAGCGGGTCTTCATTTCCCGGGGAGCTGTTTTTT. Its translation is CASRGTSGSSFPGELFF.

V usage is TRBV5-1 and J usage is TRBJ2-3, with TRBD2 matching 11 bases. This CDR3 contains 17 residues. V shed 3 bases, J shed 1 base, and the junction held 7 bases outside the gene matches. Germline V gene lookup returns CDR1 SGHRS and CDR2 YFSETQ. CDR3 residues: CASSYLAGGAGTDTQYF. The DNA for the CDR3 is TGCGCCAGCAGCTACCTAGCGGGAGGCGCGGGCACAGATACGCAGTATTTT.

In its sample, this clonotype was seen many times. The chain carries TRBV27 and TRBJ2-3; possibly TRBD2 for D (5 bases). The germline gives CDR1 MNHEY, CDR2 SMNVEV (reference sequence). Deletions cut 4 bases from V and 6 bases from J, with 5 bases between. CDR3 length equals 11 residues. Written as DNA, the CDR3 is TGTGCCAGCAGTTCTAGCGATACGCAGTATTTT. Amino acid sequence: CASSSSDTQYF.

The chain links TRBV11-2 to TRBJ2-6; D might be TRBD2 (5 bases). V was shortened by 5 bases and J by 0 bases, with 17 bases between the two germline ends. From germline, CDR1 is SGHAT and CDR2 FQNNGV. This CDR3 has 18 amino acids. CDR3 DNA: TGTGCCAGCAGCGATTGGCGGGTCCCCGTCTCTGGGGCCAACGTCCTGACTTTC. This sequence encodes CASSDWRVPVSGANVLTF.

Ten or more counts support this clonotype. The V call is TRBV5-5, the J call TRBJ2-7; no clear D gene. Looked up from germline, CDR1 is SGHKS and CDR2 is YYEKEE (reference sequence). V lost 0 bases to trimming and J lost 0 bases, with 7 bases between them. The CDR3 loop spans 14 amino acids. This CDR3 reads CASSLGHNSYEQYF. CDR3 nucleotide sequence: TGTGCCAGCAGCTTGGGACACAACTCCTACGAGCAGTACTTC. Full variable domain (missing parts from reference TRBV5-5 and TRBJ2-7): DAGVTQSPTHLIKTRGQQVTLRCSPISGHKSVSWYQQVLGQGPQFIFQYYEKEERGRGNFPDRFSARQFPNYSSELNVNALLLGDSALYLCASSLGHNSYEQYFGPGTRLTVT.

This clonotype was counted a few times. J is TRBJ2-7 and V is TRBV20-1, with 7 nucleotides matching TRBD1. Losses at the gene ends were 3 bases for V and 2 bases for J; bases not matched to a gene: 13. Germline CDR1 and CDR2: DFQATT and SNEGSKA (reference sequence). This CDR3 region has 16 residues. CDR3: CSASNPRDRFPYEQYF. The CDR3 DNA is TGCAGTGCTAGTAACCCTCGGGACAGATTTCCCTACGAGCAGTACTTC.

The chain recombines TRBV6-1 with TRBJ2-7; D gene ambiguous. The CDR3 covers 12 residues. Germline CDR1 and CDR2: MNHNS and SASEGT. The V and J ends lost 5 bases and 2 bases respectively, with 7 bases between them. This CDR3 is CASSTPPYEQYF. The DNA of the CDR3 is TGTGCCAGCAGTACGCCTCCCTACGAGCAGTACTTC.

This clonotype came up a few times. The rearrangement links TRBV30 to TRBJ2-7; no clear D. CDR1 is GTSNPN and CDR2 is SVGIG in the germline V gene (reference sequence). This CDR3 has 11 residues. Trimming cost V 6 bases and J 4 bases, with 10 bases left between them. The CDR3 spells CACRTNYEQYF. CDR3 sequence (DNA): TGTGCCTGTCGGACCAATTACGAGCAGTACTTC.

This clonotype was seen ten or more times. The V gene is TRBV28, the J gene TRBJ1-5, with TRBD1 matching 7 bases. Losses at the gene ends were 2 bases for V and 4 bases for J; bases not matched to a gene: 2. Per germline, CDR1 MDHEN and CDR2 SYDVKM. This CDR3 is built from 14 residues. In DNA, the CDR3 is TGTGCCAGCAGTTTAGAACAGGGGAATCAGCCCCAGCATTTT. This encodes CASSLEQGNQPQHF.

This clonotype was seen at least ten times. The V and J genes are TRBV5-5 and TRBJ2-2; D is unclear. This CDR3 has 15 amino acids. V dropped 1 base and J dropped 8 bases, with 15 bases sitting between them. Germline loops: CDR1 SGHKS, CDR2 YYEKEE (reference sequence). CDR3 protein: CASSLHLPPAGELFF. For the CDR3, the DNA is TGTGCCAGCAGCTTGCACCTACCTCCCGCGGGGGAGCTGTTTTTT.

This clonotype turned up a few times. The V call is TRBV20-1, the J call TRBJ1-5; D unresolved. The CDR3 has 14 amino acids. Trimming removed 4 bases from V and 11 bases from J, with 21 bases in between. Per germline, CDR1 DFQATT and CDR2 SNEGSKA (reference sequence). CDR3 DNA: TGCAGTGCTACCCTGGACCGTGGGTCTAAGGCCCAGCATTTT. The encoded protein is CSATLDRGSKAQHF.

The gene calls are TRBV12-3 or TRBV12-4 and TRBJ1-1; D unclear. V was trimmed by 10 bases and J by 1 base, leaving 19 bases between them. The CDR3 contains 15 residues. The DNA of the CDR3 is TGTGCCACCCTACAGCGACTTTACAGGAACACTGAAGCTTTCTTT. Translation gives CATLQRLYRNTEAFF.

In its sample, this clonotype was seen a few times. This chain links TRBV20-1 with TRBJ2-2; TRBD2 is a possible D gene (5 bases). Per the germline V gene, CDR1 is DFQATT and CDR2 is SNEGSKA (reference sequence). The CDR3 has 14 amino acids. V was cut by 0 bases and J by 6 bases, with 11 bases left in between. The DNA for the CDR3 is TGCAGTGCTAGAGAGAGAGGGCGGGCCGGGGAGCTGTTTTTT. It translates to CSARERGRAGELFF.

The CDR3 is CATSGTGLAVNEQFF. The CDR3 coding sequence is TGTGCCACCAGTGGTACAGGACTAGCGGTAAATGAGCAGTTCTTC. This chain links TRBV24-1 with TRBJ2-1, with 10 positions matching TRBD2. The CDR3 runs 15 residues. Germline lookup yields CDR1 KGHDR and CDR2 SFDVKD. Trimming removed 5 bases from V and 7 bases from J; junction bases left unmatched: 7.

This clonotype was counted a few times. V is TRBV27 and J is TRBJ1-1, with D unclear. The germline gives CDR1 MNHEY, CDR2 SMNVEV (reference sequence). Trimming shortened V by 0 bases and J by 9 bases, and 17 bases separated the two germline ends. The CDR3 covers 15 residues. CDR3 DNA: TGTGCCAGCAGTTTATCAGGGTTATCAGAAGCGCAAGCTTTCTTT. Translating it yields CASSLSGLSEAQAFF.

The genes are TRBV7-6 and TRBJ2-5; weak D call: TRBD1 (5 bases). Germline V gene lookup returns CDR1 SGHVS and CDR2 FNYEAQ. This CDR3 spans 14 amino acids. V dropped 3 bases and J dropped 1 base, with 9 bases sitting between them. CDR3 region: CASSFGHRQETQYF. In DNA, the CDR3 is TGTGCCAGCAGCTTCGGACACCGCCAAGAGACCCAGTACTTC.

The CDR3 region is CASSLVPTANYGYTF. The CDR3 DNA reads as TGTGCCAGCAGTTTAGTCCCGACAGCTAACTATGGCTACACCTTC. The chain has TRBV12-3 or TRBV12-4 and TRBJ1-2, with D perhaps TRBD1 (5 bases). The V and J ends lost 1 base and 0 bases respectively, with 9 bases between them. This CDR3 has 15 amino acids.

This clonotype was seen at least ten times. CDR3 DNA sequence: TGCGCCAGCAGCTTGGAGCCTTATCCTTACGAGACCCAGTACTTC. Translated, it gives CASSLEPYPYETQYF. The rearrangement uses TRBV5-1 and TRBJ2-5; D unclear. Deletions cut 0 bases from V and 5 bases from J, with 14 bases between. Germline assignment: CDR1 SGHRS and CDR2 YFSETQ. CDR3 size: 15 residues.

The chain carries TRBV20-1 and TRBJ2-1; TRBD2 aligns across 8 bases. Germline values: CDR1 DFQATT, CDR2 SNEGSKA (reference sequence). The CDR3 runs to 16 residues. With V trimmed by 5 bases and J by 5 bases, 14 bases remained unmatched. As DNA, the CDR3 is TGCAGTGCTCGTGTACCGGGACTAGAGCATAACAATGAGCAGTTCTTC. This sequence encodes CSARVPGLEHNNEQFF.